These 26 T cell receptor beta chains were sequenced from one sample in a study of CD8 T cells in ankylosing spondylitis. TCRdb ran MiXCR on the 5' RACE reads and lists one entry per CDR3 protein. Of 100,000 or so distinct CDR3 sequences listed, approximately 25% are singletons. Sequenced sample: synovial fluid, either unsorted or a sorted T cell fraction (not recorded which). The receptors derive from a male donor with ankylosing spondylitis.

This clonotype occurred a few times. The rearrangement uses TRBV12-3 or TRBV12-4 and TRBJ1-4; D not certain. The CDR3 length is 16 residues. Trimming shortened V by 6 bases and J by 4 bases, and 18 bases separated the two germline ends. The DNA of the CDR3 is TGTGCCAGCAGCCCTATCACCGGGCTCTTTAATGAAAAACTGTTTTTT. Protein sequence: CASSPITGLFNEKLFF.

The chain has TRBV13 and TRBJ2-3; D is possibly TRBD1 (5 bases). Per germline, CDR1 PRHDT and CDR2 FYEKMQ (reference sequence). V was pared by 1 base and J by 0 bases, with 14 bases between. The CDR3 runs 17 residues. CDR3: CASSLVTEPSSTDTQYF. The DNA for the CDR3 is TGTGCCAGCAGCTTAGTGACAGAACCATCTAGCACAGATACGCAGTATTTT.

This rearrangement joins TRBV7-9 to TRBJ2-7; D is unclear. Trimming pared 5 bases from V and 3 bases from J, leaving 11 bases between. The germline V gene has CDR1 SEHNR and CDR2 FQNEAQ (reference sequence). This CDR3 contains 13 residues. Here the CDR3 reads CASSPRTGYEQYF. The CDR3 DNA reads as TGTGCCAGCAGCCCTAGGACGGGCTACGAGCAGTACTTC.

V and J are TRBV2 and TRBJ2-7, with 8 positions matching TRBD2. The CDR3 has 14 amino acids. Germline CDR1 is SNHLY and CDR2 is FYNNEI. Unmatched junction bases numbered 4, after V lost 5 bases and J lost 1 base. The CDR3 region is CASSKGLGSYEQYF. CDR3 DNA: TGTGCCAGCAGTAAGGGACTAGGGTCCTACGAGCAGTACTTC.

This clonotype was counted many times. The J gene is TRBJ2-1, the V gene TRBV9; 8 bases are a match to TRBD2. CDR1 and CDR2 (germline): SGDLS, YYNGEE. Germline trimming cut 0 bases from V and 4 bases from J; bases unmatched to any gene: 9. The CDR3 has 17 amino acids. The CDR3 coding sequence is TGTGCCAGCAGCGTAGCTGATAGCGGGAATGAGTACAATGAGCAGTTCTTC. This translates into CASSVADSGNEYNEQFF.

The chain recombines TRBV6-4 with TRBJ2-3, with TRBD2 matching 9 bases. The CDR3 contains 15 residues. Germline V gives CDR1 MRHNA, CDR2 SNTAGT. V shed 3 bases, J shed 4 bases, and the junction held 5 bases outside the gene matches. The CDR3 DNA reads as TGTGCCAGCAGTGAGGGTAGCGGGAGTTCAGATACGCAGTATTTT. It yields the protein CASSEGSGSSDTQYF.

This clonotype was observed a few times. The chain joins TRBV2 to TRBJ2-1; either TRBD1 or TRBD2 may fit D (7 bases each). Germline CDR1 reads SNHLY; CDR2 reads FYNNEI. V lost 6 bases and J 4 bases, leaving 16 bases between the germline ends. The CDR3 contains 15 residues. CDR3 DNA: TGTGCCAGCAGCCCCCAGGGGGGGGATTACAATGAGCAGTTCTTC. This encodes CASSPQGGDYNEQFF.

This clonotype occurred a few times. The chain carries TRBV20-1 and TRBJ2-3; a weak D match, TRBD2 (5 bases). Trimming cost V 3 bases and J 1 base, with 14 bases left between them. The CDR3 loop spans 15 amino acids. Germline-derived CDR1 and CDR2 are DFQATT and SNEGSKA (reference sequence). CDR3 in amino acids: CSASDAGRRTDTQYF. CDR3 in DNA: TGCAGTGCTAGCGACGCGGGCCGGCGCACAGATACGCAGTATTTT.

This clonotype was counted between two and nine times. The chain links TRBV10-3 to TRBJ2-3, with D uncertain. Trimming removed 5 bases at V and 4 bases at J, with 7 bases between. Germline values: CDR1 ENHRY, CDR2 SYGVKD. The CDR3 covers 12 residues. CDR3 DNA sequence: TGTGCCATCAGTTTCGGGTCAGATACGCAGTATTTT. As protein: CAISFGSDTQYF.

Many counts were recorded for this clonotype. This chain joins TRBV5-1 and TRBJ2-3; 10 bases are shared with TRBD1. The J segment lost 3 bases and the V segment lost 8 bases, leaving 6 bases of the junction unmatched. The CDR3 has 14 amino acids. CDR1 SGHRS and CDR2 YFSETQ come from the germline V gene. CDR3 nucleotide sequence: TGCGCCAGTCGACAGGGGGCAAGGACAGATACGCAGTATTTT. It is translated as CASRQGARTDTQYF. Using reference TRBV5-1 and TRBJ2-3 for the parts outside the CDR3, the full variable domain is KAGVTQTPRYLIKTRGQQVTLSCSPISGHRSVSWYQQTPGQGLQFLFEYFSETQRNKGNFPGRFSGRQFSNSRSEMNVSTLELGDSALYLCASRQGARTDTQYFGPGTRLTVL.

The sample holds many counts of this clonotype. V is TRBV3-1 and J is TRBJ2-7; D perhaps matches TRBD1 (6 bases). The germline V and J ends were trimmed by 2 bases and 5 bases, with 10 bases remaining between them. Germline CDR1 LGHDT, CDR2 YNNKEL (reference sequence). The CDR3 has 13 residues. CDR3 loop: CASSQTGTHEQYF. CDR3 bases: TGTGCCAGCAGCCAAACAGGGACCCACGAGCAGTACTTC.

This clonotype has just a few counts. The V call is TRBV6-1, the J call TRBJ2-7, with D unclear. The CDR3 is made up of 15 amino acids. The V gene's germline CDR1 is MNHNS and CDR2 SASEGT. V lost 5 bases, J lost 5 bases, and 19 bases lay in between. CDR3 DNA sequence: TGTGCCAGCAGTCGCGTCACCATTAGAGCCGACGAGCAGTACTTC. Translated, it gives CASSRVTIRADEQYF.

The chain uses TRBV24-1 and TRBJ2-1; 10 bases map to TRBD2. The CDR3 runs 18 residues. CDR1 and CDR2 from the germline V gene are KGHDR and SFDVKD. Losses at the gene ends were 1 base for V and 6 bases for J; bases not matched to a gene: 11. The CDR3 bases are TGTGCCACCAGTGATTTCCTGGACACTAGCGGGGAGCTCAATGAGCAGTTCTTC. This sequence encodes CATSDFLDTSGELNEQFF.

The V gene is TRBV28, the J gene TRBJ2-7; D gene uncertain. The CDR3 contains 12 residues. Germline CDR1 reads MDHEN; CDR2 reads SYDVKM. The germline V and J ends were trimmed by 6 bases and 3 bases, with 9 bases remaining between them. The CDR3 here is CASSPPGYEQYV. As DNA, the CDR3 is TGTGCCAGCAGCCCCCCGGGCTACGAGCAGTACGTC.

This clonotype was seen at least ten times. The chain couples TRBV10-3 to TRBJ2-1; TRBD2 matches at 10 bases. The CDR3 contains 15 residues. The V and J ends lost 6 bases and 4 bases, in that order; junction bases with no gene match: 6. Per the germline V gene, CDR1 is ENHRY and CDR2 is SYGVKD. The CDR3 DNA reads as TGTGCCATCAGAGAAGGGACTAGCGAGTACAATGAGCAGTTCTTC. Encoded protein: CAIREGTSEYNEQFF.

This clonotype was counted between two and nine times. The CDR3 protein is CASSSSSGRGETQYF. CDR3 sequence (DNA): TGTGCCAGCAGCTCTTCTAGCGGGAGAGGAGAGACCCAGTACTTC. J is TRBJ2-5 and V is TRBV7-9; 10 bases fit TRBD2. After removal of 4 bases from V and 4 bases from J, the junction contained 6 bases not matched to a gene. Germline V gene sequence: CDR1 SEHNR, CDR2 FQNEAQ (reference sequence). This CDR3 has 15 amino acids.

The rearrangement links TRBV20-1 to TRBJ1-5; no definite D call. The ends were cut back, 5 bases at V and 4 bases at J, with 15 bases in the middle. The CDR3 contains 14 residues. CDR1 and CDR2 from the germline V gene are DFQATT and SNEGSKA (reference sequence). CDR3 nucleotides: TGCAGTGCTGGATTAGACGGGCCAAATCAGCCCCAGCATTTT. Protein: CSAGLDGPNQPQHF.

V gene TRBV4-1 combines with J gene TRBJ2-1; TRBD2 matches at 8 bases. Per the germline V gene, CDR1 is MGHRA and CDR2 is YSYEKL. Unmatched junction bases numbered 14, after V lost 4 bases and J lost 3 bases. The CDR3 extends over 18 amino acids. The CDR3 region has the DNA TGCGCCAGCAGCCCTCGGGACGGATCGGGACTAGGCTACAATGAGCAGTTCTTC. Protein: CASSPRDGSGLGYNEQFF.

CDR3 loop: CASSPRGQVGVAGELFF. As DNA, the CDR3 is TGTGCCAGCAGCCCGAGGGGACAGGTTGGAGTCGCCGGGGAGCTGTTTTTT. The chain joins TRBV3-1 to TRBJ2-2; TRBD1 aligns across 8 bases. The trim removed 4 bases at V and 6 bases at J, leaving 13 bases unmatched. Germline V gene sequence: CDR1 LGHDT, CDR2 YNNKEL (reference sequence). The CDR3 runs to 17 residues.

This clonotype was detected only a few times. The chain combines TRBV20-1 with TRBJ2-3; 10 positions agree with TRBD2. Trimming cost V 6 bases and J 3 bases; bases outside gene matches: 9. The CDR3 is 15 amino acids. The V gene's germline CDR1 is DFQATT and CDR2 SNEGSKA (reference sequence). In nucleotides, the CDR3 is TGCAGTGCCCCCAAGCGGGAGGGCCGGACAGATACGCAGTATTTT. Protein sequence: CSAPKREGRTDTQYF.

This clonotype rates as medium-sized. The CDR3 sequence is CASSSDRLNEQFF. DNA for the CDR3: TGCGCCAGCAGCTCTGACAGGCTCAATGAGCAGTTCTTC. The chain links TRBV5-1 to TRBJ2-1, with TRBD1 as a possible D gene (6 bases). This CDR3 comprises 13 residues. V lost 3 bases and J lost 6, with 10 bases in between. Germline CDR1 SGHRS, CDR2 YFSETQ.

This clonotype appeared a few times. The V call is TRBV11-2, the J call TRBJ2-5; the match to TRBD2 covers 8 bases. This CDR3 is 14 amino acids long. V shed 8 bases, J shed 5 bases, and the junction held 10 bases outside the gene matches. Germline values: CDR1 SGHAT, CDR2 FQNNGV. For the CDR3, the DNA is TGTGCCAGCCGCCGGGCGGGAGGTAGGGAGACCCAGTACTTC. Protein product: CASRRAGGRETQYF.

The sample holds a few counts of this clonotype. The chain uses TRBV27 and TRBJ2-2, with 8 positions matching TRBD2. Germline-derived CDR1 and CDR2 are MNHEY and SMNVEV (reference sequence). V dropped 6 bases and J dropped 5; count of bases not matched to a gene: 5. There are 14 residues in the CDR3. CDR3 sequence (DNA): TGTGCCAGCAGCCTAGCGGGTGAGACCGGGGAGCTGTTTTTT. Translating it yields CASSLAGETGELFF.

This clonotype was observed at least ten times. This chain uses TRBV20-1 with TRBJ1-2; tentatively, D is TRBD1 (5 bases). The CDR3 runs to 15 residues. The germline gives CDR1 DFQATT, CDR2 SNEGSKA (reference sequence). V was clipped by 0 bases and J by 0 bases, with 11 bases between them. This CDR3 reads CSARDLDITNYGYTF. For the CDR3, the DNA is TGCAGTGCTAGAGATTTGGACATCACTAACTATGGCTACACCTTC.

This clonotype appeared a few times. This chain joins TRBV5-5 and TRBJ2-5, with a weak D call TRBD2 (5 bases). V was shortened by 2 bases and J by 5 bases, with 13 bases between the two germline ends. CDR3 length: 14 amino acids. The germline CDR1 and CDR2 sequences are SGHKS and YYEKEE (reference sequence). The CDR3 sequence: CASSFRSPGETQYF. DNA of the CDR3: TGTGCCAGCAGCTTTAGGTCACCGGGGGAGACCCAGTACTTC. Full variable domain (missing parts from reference TRBV5-5 and TRBJ2-5): DAGVTQSPTHLIKTRGQQVTLRCSPISGHKSVSWYQQVLGQGPQFIFQYYEKEERGRGNFPDRFSARQFPNYSSELNVNALLLGDSALYLCASSFRSPGETQYFGPGTRLLVL.

This clonotype was observed a handful of times. The chain combines TRBV29-1 with TRBJ2-1; 7 nucleotides align to TRBD2. The V segment lost 6 bases and the J segment 5 bases; nucleotides outside the gene matches: 10. The CDR3 sequence is 14 residues long. Germline CDR1 and CDR2: SQVTM and ANQGSEA. The chain's CDR3 is CSVSPGGSNNEQFF. In DNA form, the CDR3 reads TGCAGCGTCTCACCCGGCGGGAGCAACAATGAGCAGTTCTTC.